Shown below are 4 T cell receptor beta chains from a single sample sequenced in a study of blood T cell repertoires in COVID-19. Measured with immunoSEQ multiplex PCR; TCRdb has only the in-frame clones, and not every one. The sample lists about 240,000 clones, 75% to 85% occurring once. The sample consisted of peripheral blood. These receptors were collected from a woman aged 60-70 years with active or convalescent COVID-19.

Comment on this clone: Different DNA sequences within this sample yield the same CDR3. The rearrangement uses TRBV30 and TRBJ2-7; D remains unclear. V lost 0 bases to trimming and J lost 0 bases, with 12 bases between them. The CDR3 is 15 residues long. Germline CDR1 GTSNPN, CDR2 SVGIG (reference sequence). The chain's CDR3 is CAWSVRQALSYEQYF. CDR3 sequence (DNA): TGTGCCTGGAGTGTCCGCCAGGCGCTCTCCTACGAGCAGTACTTC.

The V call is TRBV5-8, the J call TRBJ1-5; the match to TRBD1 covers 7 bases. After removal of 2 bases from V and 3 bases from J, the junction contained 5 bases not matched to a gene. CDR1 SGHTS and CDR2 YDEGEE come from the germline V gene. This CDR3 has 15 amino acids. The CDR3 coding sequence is TGTGCCAGCAGCTTCGGACAGGTCAACAATCAGCCCCAGCATTTT. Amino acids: CASSFGQVNNQPQHF.

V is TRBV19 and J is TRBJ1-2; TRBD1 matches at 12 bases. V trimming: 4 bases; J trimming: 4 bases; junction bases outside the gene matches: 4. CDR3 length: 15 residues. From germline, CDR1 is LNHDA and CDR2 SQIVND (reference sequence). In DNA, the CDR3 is TGTGCCAGTAGTAAGGGACAGGGGGCCTTCTATGGCTACACCTTC. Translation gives CASSKGQGAFYGYTF.

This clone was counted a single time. The CDR3: CASSHQYGYTF. The CDR3 DNA reads TGTGCCAGCAGCCACCAGTATGGCTACACCTTC. V and J are TRBV5-6 and TRBJ1-2; D ambiguous. CDR3 size: 11 residues. V lost 4 bases to trimming and J lost 5 bases, with 6 bases between them. Germline V lookup: CDR1 SGHDT, CDR2 YYEEEE.